Here is one TCR beta chain with its context. This clone was counted once. Its binding antigen is unknown. The sample holds no much larger clone one base away, and base qualities are not on file. This sample is drawn from a study of blood T cell repertoires in COVID-19 (TCRdb year 2020). Some background on the complete study: The collaborator samples originated in the United States, Italy and Spain and spanned the acute and convalescent phases of COVID-19. The prospective study material was composed of cDNA or gDNA derived from T cells, B-cell-depleted T cells, or PBMCs. Deeply sampled blood TCRbeta repertoires from subjects exposed to, actively infected with, or recovered from COVID-19 were included in the dataset. A freely available public database, intended as a resource for researchers studying the immune response to SARS-CoV-2, is where the repertoires were released. Samples came from the ongoing ImmuneRACE study (first 160 participants) plus 1,254 subjects from 6 global collaborators. A de-identified subject ID, COVID-19 status, age in years and sex were almost always included in the sample metadata. Where HLA class I and class II types were available, the types were taken from metadata supplied by the sample provider, not from assay-based typing. Here is what the overall study found, with its caveats: Clinical and demographic metadata were provided uncurated, with the amount varying by source and participant.

TCRbeta CDR3 regions were amplified from genomic DNA by means of the immunoSEQ Assay, a bias-controlled multiplex PCR. As for how the authors treated the data: The number of nucleated cells in each sample was estimated by amplification of reference gene primers within the assay. To quantify the absolute abundance of each unique TCRbeta CDR3 rearrangement, sequence reads were collapsed and filtered. For each sample, productive Simpson clonality was calculated as the square root of Simpson's diversity index over productive rearrangements. The source is immuneACCESS, and TCRdb retained only in-frame sequences with V and J called. Part of the clones is not carried over; for the studies checked, unresolved V genes explain less than half of this, and the remainder is unexplained. V and J calls and clone size are given by that table; D and trimming were obtained from the DNA. This sample lists over 80,000 clones; 89% were detected once. Together, the top ten hold roughly 9% of the sample.

The collaborating institutions used their own protocols to collect whole blood in K2EDTA tubes. For TCRbeta analysis, collaborator samples were shipped as frozen whole blood, as isolated PBMCs, or as DNA extracted from either sample type. The germline V gene specifies MNHNS as CDR1 and SASEGT as CDR2. Trimming costs V 3 bases and J 1 base, and their ends lie 15 bases apart. From its cysteine to its phenylalanine, the CDR3 spans 17 amino acids. The kept DNA is CDR3 alone, 51 bases in frame from the first base. The sequence links TRBV6-1 to TRBJ2-2, with TRBD1 tentatively as D gene (6 bases match). The sequence derives from a man between 50 and 59 years old with acute or convalescent COVID-19. The sequenced sample was peripheral blood. CDR3 protein: CASSDDIGQMNTGELFF. The DNA reads as follows: TGTGCCAGCAGTGATGATATCGGACAGATGAACACCGGGGAGCTGTTTTTT.